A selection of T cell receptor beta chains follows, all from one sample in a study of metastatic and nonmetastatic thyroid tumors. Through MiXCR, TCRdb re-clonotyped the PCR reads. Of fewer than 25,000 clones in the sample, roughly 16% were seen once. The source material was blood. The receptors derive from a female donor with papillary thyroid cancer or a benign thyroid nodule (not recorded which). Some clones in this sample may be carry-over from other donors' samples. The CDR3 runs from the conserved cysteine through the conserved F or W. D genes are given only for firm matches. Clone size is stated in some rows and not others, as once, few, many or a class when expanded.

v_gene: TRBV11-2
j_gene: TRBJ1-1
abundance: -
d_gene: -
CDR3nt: TGTGCCAGCAGCCTCATGGGCGGAACCTCTGAAGCTTTCTTT
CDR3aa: CASSLMGGTSEAFF

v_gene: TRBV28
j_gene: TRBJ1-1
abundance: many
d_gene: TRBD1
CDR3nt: TGTGCCAGCAGCCGCCCAGACAGGGGTTCTGAAGCTTTCTTT
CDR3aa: CASSRPDRGSEAFF

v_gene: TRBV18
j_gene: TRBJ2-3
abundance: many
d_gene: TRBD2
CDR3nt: TGTGCCAGCTCACTGTACCGTAGCGGGAGTGGTACAGATACGCAGTATTTT
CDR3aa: CASSLYRSGSGTDTQYF

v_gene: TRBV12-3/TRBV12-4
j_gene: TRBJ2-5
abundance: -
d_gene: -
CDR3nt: TGTGCCAGCAGTTTAGTTGTAGGGACGGGAGAGACCCAGTACTTC
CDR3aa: CASSLVVGTGETQYF

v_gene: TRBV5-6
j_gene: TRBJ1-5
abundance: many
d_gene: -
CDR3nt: TGTGCCAGCACAGAGGGGGGGGGAATTCAGCCCCAGCATTTT
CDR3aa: CASTEGGGIQPQHF

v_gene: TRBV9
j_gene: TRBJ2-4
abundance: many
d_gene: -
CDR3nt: TGTGCCAGCACCCGGGCTGGCATTCAGTACTTC
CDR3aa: CASTRAGIQYF

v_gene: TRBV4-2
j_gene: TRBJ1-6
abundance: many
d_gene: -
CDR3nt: TGTGCCAGCAGCCAAGAGACCTATAATTCACCCCTCCACTTT
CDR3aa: CASSQETYNSPLHF

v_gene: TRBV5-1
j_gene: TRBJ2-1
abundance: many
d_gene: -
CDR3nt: TGCGCCAGCAGCGGGGCTAGCTCCTACAATGAGCAGTTCTTC
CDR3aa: CASSGASSYNEQFF

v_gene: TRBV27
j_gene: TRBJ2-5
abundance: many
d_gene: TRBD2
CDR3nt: TGTGCCAGCAGTTCCCCGCGGGAGTACCAAGAGACCCAGTACTTC
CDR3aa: CASSSPREYQETQYF

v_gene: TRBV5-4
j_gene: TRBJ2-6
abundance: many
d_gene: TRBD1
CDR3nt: TGTGCCAGCAGCTACAGGGGTTCTGGGGCCAACGTCCTGACTTTC
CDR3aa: CASSYRGSGANVLTF

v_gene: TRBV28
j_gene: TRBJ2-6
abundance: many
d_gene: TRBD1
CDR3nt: TGTGCCAGCAGCAGGACAGGGGTTGGGGCCAACGTCCTGACTTTC
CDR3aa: CASSRTGVGANVLTF

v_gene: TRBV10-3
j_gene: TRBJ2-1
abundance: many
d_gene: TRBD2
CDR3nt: TGTGCCATCAGCCGCAGCGGGGGCAATGAGCAGTTCTTC
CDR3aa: CAISRSGGNEQFF

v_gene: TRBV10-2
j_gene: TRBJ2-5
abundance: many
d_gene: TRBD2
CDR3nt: TGCGCCAGCAGTGAACCGGGAGGGAAGCAGACCCAGTACTTC
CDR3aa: CASSEPGGKQTQYF

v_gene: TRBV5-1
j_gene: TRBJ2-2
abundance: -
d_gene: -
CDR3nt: TGCGCCAGCAGCTTGTCTGGCGGGGCTACCACCGGGGAGCTGTTTTTT
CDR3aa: CASSLSGGATTGELFF

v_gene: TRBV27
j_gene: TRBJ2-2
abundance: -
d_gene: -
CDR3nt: -
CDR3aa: CASSILGPNTGELFF

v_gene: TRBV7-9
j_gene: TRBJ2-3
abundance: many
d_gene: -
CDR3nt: TGTGCCAGCAGCCCCACAGATACGCAGTATTTT
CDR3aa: CASSPTDTQYF

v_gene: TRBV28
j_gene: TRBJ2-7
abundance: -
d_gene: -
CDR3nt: TGTGCCAGCAGTCCCGAAGGTCCAAGCGGAGGCGGGGGCGGCTACGAGCAGTACTTC
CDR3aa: CASSPEGPSGGGGGYEQYF

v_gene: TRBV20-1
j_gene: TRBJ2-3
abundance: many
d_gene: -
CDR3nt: TGCAGTGCCCGAACTAGATTGTCAGATACGCAGTATTTT
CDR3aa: CSARTRLSDTQYF

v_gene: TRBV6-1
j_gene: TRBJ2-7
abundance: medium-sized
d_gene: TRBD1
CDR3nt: TGTGCCAGCAAGCGGACAGGGTCCTACGAGCAGTACTTC
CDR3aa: CASKRTGSYEQYF

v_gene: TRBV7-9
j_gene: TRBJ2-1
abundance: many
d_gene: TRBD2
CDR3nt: TGTGCCAGCAGCCGGGGCGGACTAGCGGGGGCCAATGAGCAGTTCTTC
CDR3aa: CASSRGGLAGANEQFF

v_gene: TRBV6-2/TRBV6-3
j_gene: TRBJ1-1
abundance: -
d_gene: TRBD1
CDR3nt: TGTGCCAGCAGTTTACAGGGGGGAGACACTGAAGCTTTCTTT
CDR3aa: CASSLQGGDTEAFF

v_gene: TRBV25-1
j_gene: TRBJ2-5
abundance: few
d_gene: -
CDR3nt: TGTGCCAGCAGTGAGTCGGCAGCCCTGCGGCCCCAGTACTTC
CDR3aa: CASSESAALRPQYF

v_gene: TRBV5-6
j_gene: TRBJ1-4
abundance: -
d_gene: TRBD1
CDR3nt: TGTGCCAGCAGCCAAGCCGGGACAGCTAATGAAAAACTGTTTTTT
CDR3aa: CASSQAGTANEKLFF

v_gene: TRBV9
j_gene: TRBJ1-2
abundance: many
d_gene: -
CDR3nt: TGTGCCAGCAGCTCCCCTCGGGGAGGGTATGGCTACACCTTC
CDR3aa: CASSSPRGGYGYTF

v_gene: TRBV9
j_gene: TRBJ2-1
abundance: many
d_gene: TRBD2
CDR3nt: TGTGCCAGCAGCGTAGTAGCGGGAGGGGGATACAATGAGCAGTTCTTC
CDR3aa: CASSVVAGGGYNEQFF

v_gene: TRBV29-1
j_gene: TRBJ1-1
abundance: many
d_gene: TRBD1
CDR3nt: TGCAGCGTCCGCCGCGGACAGGGGGACACTGAAGCTTTCTTT
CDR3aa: CSVRRGQGDTEAFF

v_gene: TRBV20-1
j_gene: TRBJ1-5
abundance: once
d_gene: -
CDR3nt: TGCAGTGCTAGAGATCGGCGAGGCAATCAGCCCCAGCATTTT
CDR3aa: CSARDRRGNQPQHF

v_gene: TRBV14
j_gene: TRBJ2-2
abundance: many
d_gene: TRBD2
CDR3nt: TGTGCCAGCAGCCCGCGTTTGAGCGGGAGGACCGGGGAGCTGTTTTTT
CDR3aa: CASSPRLSGRTGELFF

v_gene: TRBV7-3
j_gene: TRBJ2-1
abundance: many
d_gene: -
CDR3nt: TGTGCCAGCAGCTCTCCTGGGGGTGAGCGGTTCTTC
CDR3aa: CASSSPGGERFF

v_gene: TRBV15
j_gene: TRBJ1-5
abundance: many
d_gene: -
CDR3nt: TGTGCCACCAGCAGAGATTCTGGGGACAATCAGCCCCAGCATTTT
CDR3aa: CATSRDSGDNQPQHF

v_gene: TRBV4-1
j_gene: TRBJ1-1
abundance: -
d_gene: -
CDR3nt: TGCGCCAGCAGCCAAGATGGTCGGTTGGCATGGGGTGAAGCTTTCTTT
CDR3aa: CASSQDGRLAWGEAFF

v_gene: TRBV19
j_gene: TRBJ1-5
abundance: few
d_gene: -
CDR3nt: TGTGCCAGTAGTGCCTCGATCGGTAGCAATCAGCCCCAGCATTTT
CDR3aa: CASSASIGSNQPQHF

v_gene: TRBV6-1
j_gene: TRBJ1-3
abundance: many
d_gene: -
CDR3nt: TGTGCCAGCAGCGGACGGCTCTCTGGAAACACCATATATTTT
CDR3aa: CASSGRLSGNTIYF

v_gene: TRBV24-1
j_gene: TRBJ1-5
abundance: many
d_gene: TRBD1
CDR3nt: TGTGCCACCAGTGACGACAGGGGTGTTCAGCCCCAGCATTTT
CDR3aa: CATSDDRGVQPQHF

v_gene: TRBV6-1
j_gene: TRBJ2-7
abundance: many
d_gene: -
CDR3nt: TGTGCCAGCAGTGAATTCGGGGGAGGGGGTAACGAGCAGTACTTC
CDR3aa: CASSEFGGGGNEQYF

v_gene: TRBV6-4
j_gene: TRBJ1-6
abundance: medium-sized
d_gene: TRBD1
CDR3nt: TGTGCCAGCAGTGACGGACAGGGGGCTTCACCCCTCCACTTT
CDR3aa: CASSDGQGASPLHF